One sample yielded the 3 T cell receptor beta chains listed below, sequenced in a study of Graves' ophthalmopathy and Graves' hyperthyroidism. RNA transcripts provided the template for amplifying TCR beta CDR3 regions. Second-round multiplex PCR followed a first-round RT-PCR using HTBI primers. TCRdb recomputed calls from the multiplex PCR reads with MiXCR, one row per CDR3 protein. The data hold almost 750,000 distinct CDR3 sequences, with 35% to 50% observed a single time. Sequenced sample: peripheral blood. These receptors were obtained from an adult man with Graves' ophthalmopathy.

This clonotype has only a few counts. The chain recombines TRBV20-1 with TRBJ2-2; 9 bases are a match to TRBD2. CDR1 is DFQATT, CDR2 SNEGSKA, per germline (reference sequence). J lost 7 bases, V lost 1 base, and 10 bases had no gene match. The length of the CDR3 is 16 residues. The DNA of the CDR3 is TGCAGTGCTAGAGCCCCCGGACTAGCGACGTTCGGGGAGCTGTTTTTT. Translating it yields CSARAPGLATFGELFF.

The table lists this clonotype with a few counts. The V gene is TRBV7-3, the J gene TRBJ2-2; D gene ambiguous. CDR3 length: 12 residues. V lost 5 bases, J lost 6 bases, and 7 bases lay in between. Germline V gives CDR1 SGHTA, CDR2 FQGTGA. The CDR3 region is CASSHAAGELFF. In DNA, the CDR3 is TGTGCCAGCAGCCACGCAGCCGGGGAGCTGTTTTTT.

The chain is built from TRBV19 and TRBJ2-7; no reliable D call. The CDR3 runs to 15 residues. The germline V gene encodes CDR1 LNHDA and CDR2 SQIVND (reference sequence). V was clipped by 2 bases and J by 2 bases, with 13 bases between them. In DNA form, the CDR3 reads TGTGCCAGTAGTATAAATCGGGTCTCCCCCTACGAGCAGTACTTC. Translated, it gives CASSINRVSPYEQYF.